The sequence of this T cell receptor beta chain was determined in a study of early T cells in non-severe SARS-CoV-2 infection. This clonotype was recorded at least ten times. TCRdb re-derived calls from the 5' RACE reads in MiXCR, one entry per CDR3 protein. The table shows about 60,000 distinct CDR3 sequences, with around 19% occurring only once. Germline V CDR1 and CDR2: SGHRS, YFSETQ. Trimming stripped 4 bases from V and 2 bases from J, with 14 bases between. The length of the CDR3 is 15 residues. The TCR comes from an adult who was a healthcare worker with PCR-confirmed SARS-CoV-2 infection or an uninfected control (not recorded which). This specimen was whole blood, taken at baseline. This sequence joins TRBV5-1 and TRBJ2-3; D not certain. The CDR3 sequence: CASSVRPGVTDTQYF. The CDR3 DNA reads as TGCGCCAGCAGCGTTCGCCCAGGTGTCACAGATACGCAGTATTTT.